This T cell receptor beta chain was sequenced during a study of T cell responses to AZD1222 COVID-19 vaccine. Germline V lookup: CDR1 SGHVS, CDR2 FQNEAQ. Trimming left V 1 base short and J 6 bases short, with 13 bases between. The CDR3 contains 14 residues. For this clone: The antigen is not known.

The protocol was immunoSEQ multiplex PCR, while the TCRdb copy is restricted to in-frame clones and leaves out a portion. The sample lists 70,000 or so clones, around 88% occurring once. General study points: CD4 TCRs associated with vaccination spanned spike, dominating at 160-218 and 743-854. Seropositive AZD1222 recipients at baseline numbered only five or six. Recipients of two AZD1222 doses showed rising Spike-specific TCR breadth and depth.

The V call is TRBV7-8, the J call TRBJ2-7; D is possibly TRBD1 (5 bases). The sample was peripheral blood, taken on day 0 of AZD1222 vaccination. The clonotype originates from an adult in good health. CDR3 DNA: TGTGCCAGCAGCTTAGGTTATCGGACAACCGAGCAGTACTTC. Its protein is CASSLGYRTTEQYF.